This TCR beta chain was profiled in a study of blood T cell repertoires in COVID-19 (dated by TCRdb to the early 2020s). Broadly, across the study: Collaborator samples came from the United States, Italy and Spain and covered acute and convalescent phases of COVID-19. The prospective study material was composed of cDNA or gDNA derived from T cells, B-cell-depleted T cells, or PBMCs. Subjects who had been exposed to COVID-19, were actively infected with it, or had recovered from it provided the deeply sampled blood TCRbeta repertoires that made up the dataset. The repertoires were released in a freely available public database meant as a resource for research on the immune response to SARS-CoV-2. The samples were drawn from two sources: the first 160 participants of the ongoing ImmuneRACE study, and 1,000 to 1,500 subjects contributed by 6 global collaborators. A de-identified subject ID, COVID-19 status, age in years and sex were almost always included in the sample metadata. Where available, HLA class I and class II types were obtained from metadata supplied by the sample provider rather than from assay-based typing.

Enrolling through a virtual design, the prospective study's participants ranged in age from roughly 18 to 90 years and lived across about two dozen United States geographic areas. In the prospective study, participants were assigned to cohorts based on the clinical history participants reported in a screening survey and a study questionnaire. Recovered participants in ImmuneRACE Cohort 3 were defined by two consecutive negative NP/OP PCR tests, clearance by a healthcare professional, or resolution of symptoms. Mobile phlebotomists in the prospective study collected whole blood, serum and a nasopharyngeal or oropharyngeal swab from every participant. Over a roughly 2-month period, participants in the prospective study had the option of providing additional blood draws and questionnaires. Before DNA extraction, blood samples from the prospective study were shipped at room temperature or frozen. Results and caveats for the whole study, not just this receptor: The quantity of clinical and demographic metadata differed by source and by participant and was supplied without curation.

TCRbeta CDR3 regions were amplified from genomic DNA using the immunoSEQ Assay, a bias-controlled multiplex PCR. The paper's processing steps were these. The number of nucleated cells in each sample was estimated from the amplification of reference gene primers within the assay. To quantify the absolute abundance of each unique TCRbeta CDR3 rearrangement, sequence reads were collapsed and filtered. Productive Simpson clonality was computed per sample as the square root of Simpson's diversity index over productive rearrangements. Not all clones reach the TCRdb copy of this immuneACCESS table, which keeps in-frame sequences only. Checked studies attribute under half of the gap to unresolved V genes and leave the rest unexplained. For V, J and clone size, that table is used; D and trimming come from the DNA. This sample holds 250,000 to 350,000 clones; approximately 85% were observed only once. In total, the top ten clones hold approximately 4.2% of the sample.

On this clone: The antigen it binds to is not known. One base away there is no much larger clone; base qualities are not given.

Including the terminal cysteine and phenylalanine, the CDR3 comprises 16 residues. This entry keeps only the CDR3 DNA: 48 bases, framed from base 1. The germline V gene provides CDR1 MDHEN and CDR2 SYDVKM. V was cut back by 5 bases and J by 1 base, leaving a gap of 17 bases between them. The TCR comes from a woman under 40 who had recovered from COVID-19. The sample taken for sequencing was PBMCs or T cells enriched from blood (not recorded which). Recombination connected TRBV28 to TRBJ1-1; confidence is insufficient to name the D gene. CDR3 region: CASSALGGVRNTEAFF. The DNA sequence follows: TGTGCCAGCAGTGCCTTGGGAGGTGTTAGGAACACTGAAGCTTTCTTT.